Presented here are 21 T cell receptor beta chains from one specimen sequenced in a study of cytomegalovirus exposure and HLA in healthy donors. Generated by immunoSEQ multiplex PCR, the TCRdb table keeps only in-frame clones and is missing some. The sample lists 350,000 or so clones, around 86% seen once, with 0.7% to 0.85% in the top ten. The sample consisted of PBMCs. The receptors originated from a woman between 18 and 29 years old in good health and CMV-seronegative.

This clone was observed a handful of times. The chain has TRBV5-1 and TRBJ2-7; a weak D match, TRBD1 (5 bases). The CDR3 is 13 residues long. Germline lookup yields CDR1 SGHRS and CDR2 YFSETQ. Trimming removed 5 bases at V and 0 bases at J, with 9 bases between. The CDR3 protein is CASRGPSSYEQYF. In DNA form, the CDR3 reads TGCGCCAGCAGGGGGCCGAGCTCCTACGAGCAGTACTTC.

V is TRBV6-1 and J is TRBJ2-1; 8 positions agree with TRBD2. The ends lost 6 bases at V and 3 bases at J; junction bases unmatched: 7. Germline CDR1 MNHNS, CDR2 SASEGT. The CDR3 contains 15 residues. This CDR3 is CASSPLAGGYNEQFF. CDR3 bases: TGTGCCAGCAGCCCCCTGGCGGGAGGCTACAATGAGCAGTTCTTC.

The V gene is TRBV27, the J gene TRBJ1-5; TRBD1 is a possible D gene (5 bases). CDR1 is MNHEY, CDR2 SMNVEV, per germline (reference sequence). The ends were cut back, 6 bases at V and 4 bases at J, with 31 bases in the middle. The CDR3 spans 20 residues. The CDR3 loop reads CASSQLSGGYLRGTNQPQHF. CDR3 nucleotides: TGTGCCAGCAGCCAACTCTCGGGTGGTTATCTCCGGGGGACTAATCAGCCCCAGCATTTT.

The V and J genes are TRBV2 and TRBJ2-1; TRBD2 aligns across 12 bases. This CDR3 region has 16 residues. Losses at the gene ends were 8 bases for V and 6 bases for J; bases not matched to a gene: 11. Germline V gene sequence: CDR1 SNHLY, CDR2 FYNNEI. The CDR3 is CASSSLAGGNGNEQFF. The CDR3 DNA reads as TGTGCCAGCTCATCCCTAGCGGGAGGGAATGGCAATGAGCAGTTCTTC.

The genes are TRBV4-1 and TRBJ1-4, with D tentatively TRBD1 (6 bases). The V and J ends lost 4 bases and 3 bases respectively, with 9 bases between them. This CDR3 comprises 14 residues. Germline CDR1 MGHRA, CDR2 YSYEKL. In DNA, the CDR3 is TGCGCCAGCAGCCCTGGACAGCCTAATGAAAAACTGTTTTTT. Translated, it gives CASSPGQPNEKLFF.

The chain carries TRBV10-3 and TRBJ2-5, with 9 positions matching TRBD2. The CDR3 extends over 15 amino acids. Losses at the gene ends were 3 bases for V and 4 bases for J; bases not matched to a gene: 6. The germline V gene encodes CDR1 ENHRY and CDR2 SYGVKD. CDR3 protein: CAISEGLAGRETQYF. CDR3 nucleotides: TGTGCCATCAGTGAAGGGCTAGCGGGACGAGAGACCCAGTACTTC.

This chain joins TRBV18 and TRBJ2-7; 15 positions agree with TRBD2. The CDR3 loop spans 18 amino acids. V lost 0 bases and J lost 2; bases outside the gene matches: 5. Germline lookup yields CDR1 KGHSH and CDR2 LQKENI. The CDR3 nucleotides are TGTGCCAGCTCACCACCGACGGGACTAGCGGGAGGCCCCTACGAGCAGTACTTC. It translates to CASSPPTGLAGGPYEQYF.

V gene TRBV28 combines with J gene TRBJ2-7; no clear D. V lost 4 bases and J lost 12, with 19 bases in between. The CDR3 length is 13 residues. CDR1 MDHEN and CDR2 SYDVKM come from the germline V gene. The CDR3 region is CASSSGPPVPRYF. The CDR3 DNA is TGTGCCAGCAGTTCTGGCCCGCCCGTTCCAAGGTACTTC.

The chain carries TRBV30 and TRBJ1-1; no reliable D call. Trimming took 2 bases from V and 4 from J, leaving 11 bases between them. The CDR3 is 13 residues long. Germline V gene sequence: CDR1 GTSNPN, CDR2 SVGIG (reference sequence). The CDR3 spells CAWSPPGGTEAFF. The CDR3 DNA follows: TGTGCCTGGAGTCCCCCCGGTGGCACTGAAGCTTTCTTT. The variable domain in full, completed from reference TRBV30 and TRBJ1-1, reads SQTIHQWPATLVQPVGSPLSLECTVEGTSNPNLYWYRQAAGRGLQLLFYSVGIGQISSEVPQNLSASRPQDRQFILSSKKLLLSDSGFYLCAWSPPGGTEAFFGQGTRLTVV.

The gene calls are TRBV4-3 and TRBJ2-3, with 10 bases lining up with TRBD2. Germline V gene data show CDR1 as LGHNA and CDR2 as YSLEER. The V and J ends lost 5 bases and 9 bases, in that order; junction bases with no gene match: 8. The CDR3 has 14 residues. CDR3 nucleotide sequence: TGCGCCAGCAGCTCTCGGACTAGCGGAAGAACGCAGTATTTT. It codes for CASSSRTSGRTQYF.

This clone has a handful of counts. The CDR3 bases are TGTGCCAGCAGTGAGCTAGCGGGGGACAAAAACATTCAGTACTTC. As protein: CASSELAGDKNIQYF. This chain joins TRBV6-1 and TRBJ2-4; 10 nucleotides match TRBD2. The CDR3 totals 15 residues. The V and J ends lost 3 bases and 3 bases, in that order; junction bases with no gene match: 2. The V gene's germline CDR1 is MNHNS and CDR2 SASEGT.

This clone was recorded a few times. The chain uses TRBV7-7 and TRBJ1-1, with D unresolved. This CDR3 contains 13 residues. CDR1 SSHAT and CDR2 FNYEAQ come from the germline V gene (reference sequence). V was cut by 3 bases and J by 3 bases, with 8 bases left in between. The CDR3 nucleotides read TGTGCCAGCAGCTTGGCTGGTGACACTGAAGCTTTCTTT. It encodes CASSLAGDTEAFF.

The sample holds one count of this clone. This rearrangement joins TRBV5-1 to TRBJ2-2, with TRBD2 matching over 7 bases. Germline loops: CDR1 SGHRS, CDR2 YFSETQ. J was trimmed by 7 bases and V by 0 bases; bases with no gene match: 6. The CDR3 extends over 15 amino acids. CDR3 DNA sequence: TGCGCCAGCAGCTTGGTGGCGGGAGCGGGCGGGGAGCTGTTTTTT. It translates to CASSLVAGAGGELFF.

The V call is TRBV6-8, the J call TRBJ2-4; the D is unclear. The CDR3 is 20 amino acids. CDR1 and CDR2 from the germline V gene are MNHGY and SAAAGT. The germline V and J ends were trimmed by 1 base and 2 bases, with 24 bases remaining between them. CDR3 sequence reads: CASSYWRLHCLMSPKNIQYF. Written as DNA, the CDR3 is TGTGCCAGCAGTTACTGGCGACTCCATTGCCTGATGTCTCCCAAAAACATTCAGTACTTC.

This clone was picked up a small number of times. V is TRBV11-2 and J is TRBJ2-4; 11 nucleotides agree with TRBD2. The germline gives CDR1 SGHAT, CDR2 FQNNGV. The CDR3 is 15 amino acids. V shed 3 bases, J shed 7 bases, and the junction held 5 bases outside the gene matches. The CDR3 region has the DNA TGTGCCAGCAGCTTCCAACTAGCGGGAGAGAACATTCAGTACTTC. Its translation is CASSFQLAGENIQYF.

This rearrangement joins TRBV28 to TRBJ1-5, with TRBD1 matching 9 bases. The CDR3 contains 15 residues. V gave up 5 bases and J gave up 3 bases; unmatched junction bases: 5. Germline CDR1 reads MDHEN; CDR2 reads SYDVKM. DNA for the CDR3: TGTGCCAGCAGTCGACAGGGGGTTGACAATCAGCCCCAGCATTTT. Its translation: CASSRQGVDNQPQHF.

This clone was counted ten times or more. The J gene is TRBJ1-5, the V gene TRBV29-1, with TRBD1 identical over 7 bases. The CDR3 extends over 12 amino acids. Germline loops: CDR1 SQVTM, CDR2 ANQGSEA. The J segment lost 5 bases and the V segment lost 7 bases, leaving 5 bases of the junction unmatched. CDR3 residues: CSAGGIDQPQHF. CDR3 nucleotide sequence: TGCAGCGCAGGGGGTATTGATCAGCCCCAGCATTTT.

This chain uses TRBV30 with TRBJ2-5, with a tentative D call TRBD1 (5 bases). Between the trimmed V and J ends, which lost 5 bases and 2 bases, there was a span of 18 bases. The CDR3 spans 15 residues. Germline V CDR1 and CDR2: GTSNPN, SVGIG (reference sequence). The CDR3 loop is CAWARAELDQETQYF. The CDR3 DNA reads as TGTGCCTGGGCCAGGGCAGAGCTGGATCAAGAGACCCAGTACTTC.

The gene calls are TRBV5-1 and TRBJ1-1; TRBD1 is a possible D gene (5 bases). Germline CDR1 reads SGHRS; CDR2 reads YFSETQ. Trimming took 4 bases from V and 8 from J, leaving 12 bases between them. This CDR3 spans 12 amino acids. This chain's CDR3 is CASSPEGYEAFF. In DNA form, the CDR3 reads TGCGCCAGCAGCCCGGAGGGGTACGAAGCTTTCTTT.

This rearrangement joins TRBV9 to TRBJ2-2; 13 bases are shared with TRBD2. This CDR3 has 18 amino acids. V dropped 1 base and J dropped 4; count of bases not matched to a gene: 7. The germline V gene encodes CDR1 SGDLS and CDR2 YYNGEE. DNA of the CDR3: TGTGCCAGCAGCGTACTGGGACTAGCGGGGCACGGCACCGGGGAGCTGTTTTTT. Translation: CASSVLGLAGHGTGELFF.

The J gene is TRBJ1-5, the V gene TRBV6-5; 8 bases agree with TRBD1. J lost 9 bases, V lost 7 bases, and 8 bases had no gene match. The V gene's germline CDR1 is MNHEY and CDR2 SVGAGI. This CDR3 contains 13 residues. In nucleotides, the CDR3 is TGTGCCAGCACCGAGACAGGGGCAGGGCCCCAGCATTTT. This encodes CASTETGAGPQHF.